A single sample is the source of the 5 T cell receptor beta chains below, sequenced in a study of glioma-infiltrating T cells after dendritic cell vaccination. The protocol was immunoSEQ multiplex PCR, while the TCRdb copy is restricted to in-frame clones and leaves out a portion. This sample yields about 92,000 clones, of which 86% are seen a single time; 15% to 19% belongs to the top ten. The material sequenced was blood, taken before dendritic cell vaccination. These receptors were taken from a human donor with glioblastoma.

The chain joins TRBV6-4 to TRBJ1-5, with 7 bases matching TRBD1. The junction had 3 bases not matched to a gene; V was cut back by 5 bases and J by 5 bases. The germline CDR1 and CDR2 sequences are MRHNA and SNTAGT. The CDR3 consists of 13 residues. The CDR3 region is CASSSDRDQPQHF. CDR3 bases: TGTGCCAGCAGTTCTGACAGGGATCAGCCCCAGCATTTT.

As DNA, the CDR3 is TGTGCCAGCAGCTTCTCCTCCGGGACTAGCTGGACCGGGGAGCTGTTTTTT. This sequence encodes CASSFSSGTSWTGELFF. J is TRBJ2-2 and V is TRBV14; 9 bases are shared with TRBD2. The CDR3 spans 17 residues. Unmatched junction bases numbered 12, after V lost 5 bases and J lost 5 bases. CDR1 and CDR2 from the germline V gene are SGHDN and FVKESK.

The V gene is TRBV13, the J gene TRBJ1-3; 8 bases are a match to TRBD1. From germline, CDR1 is PRHDT and CDR2 FYEKMQ (reference sequence). The CDR3 loop spans 15 amino acids. V dropped 4 bases and J dropped 6; count of bases not matched to a gene: 8. The CDR3, as DNA: TGTGCCAGCAGCTCATCCGACAGGGGAAAAAACACCATATATTTT. The encoded protein is CASSSSDRGKNTIYF.

This chain connects TRBV28 to TRBJ2-7, with 7 bases that match TRBD1. V lost 2 bases and J lost 5; bases outside the gene matches: 3. The germline gives CDR1 MDHEN, CDR2 SYDVKM. This CDR3 region has 13 residues. CDR3 sequence: CASSLLRGHEQYF. CDR3 in DNA: TGTGCCAGCAGTTTACTAAGGGGGCACGAGCAGTACTTC.

The rearrangement joins TRBV5-6 to TRBJ1-3, with TRBD1 matching 8 bases. The germline V gene has CDR1 SGHDT and CDR2 YYEEEE. V trimming: 1 base; J trimming: 4 bases; junction bases outside the gene matches: 7. This CDR3 is built from 16 residues. CDR3 amino acids: CASSLIQGASGNTIYF. The CDR3 nucleotides are TGTGCCAGCAGCTTGATCCAGGGGGCTAGCGGAAACACCATATATTTT.